This entry lists 19 T cell receptor beta chains sequenced from one sample in a study of T cell changes during pregnancy in multiple sclerosis. The method was immunoSEQ multiplex PCR; TCRdb's version includes in-frame clones alone and lacks a portion of them. Seen here are some 81,000 clones, around 93% observed once, and the top ten hold 2.5% to 3%. Sequenced material: peripheral blood, taken after pregnancy. The receptors shown here come from a female donor in good health, enrolled as a control in a pregnancy study.

This clone was detected only once. The V gene is TRBV4-1, the J gene TRBJ1-4; D uncertain. CDR3 size: 15 residues. Deletions cut 2 bases from V and 8 bases from J, with 15 bases between. Germline-derived CDR1 and CDR2 are MGHRA and YSYEKL. Here the CDR3 DNA reads TGCGCCAGCAGCCAAATAGAGGGTTTGCGAGAAAAACTGTTTTTT. It yields the protein CASSQIEGLREKLFF.

V is TRBV5-6 and J is TRBJ2-7; D is undetermined. This CDR3 spans 13 amino acids. The germline V and J ends were trimmed by 2 bases and 2 bases, with 8 bases remaining between them. CDR1 and CDR2 (germline): SGHDT, YYEEEE. The CDR3 loop is CASSFDTTYEQYF. CDR3 sequence (DNA): TGTGCCAGCAGCTTCGACACAACCTACGAGCAGTACTTC.

This clone was observed a single time. The chain is built from TRBV28 and TRBJ1-5; tentative D call: TRBD1 (5 bases). Germline V CDR1 and CDR2: MDHEN, SYDVKM. The V end lost 5 bases, the J end lost 5 bases, and 13 bases lay between the germline ends. The CDR3 extends over 14 amino acids. The CDR3 DNA is TGTGCCAGCAGTAGCCCAGGGTTTCATCAGCCCCAGCATTTT. Protein product: CASSSPGFHQPQHF.

The chain carries TRBV5-1 and TRBJ1-4, with D possibly TRBD1 on 6 matching bases. Deletions cut 2 bases from V and 0 bases from J, with 8 bases between. The CDR3 is 15 residues long. Germline V gene lookup returns CDR1 SGHRS and CDR2 YFSETQ. The CDR3 is CASSLTGTTNEKLFF. The CDR3 region has the DNA TGCGCCAGCAGCTTAACAGGGACAACTAATGAAAAACTGTTTTTT.

J is TRBJ1-1 and V is TRBV7-2, with TRBD1 as a possible D gene (5 bases). From germline, CDR1 is SGHTA and CDR2 FQGNSA. The CDR3 length is 13 residues. V dropped 5 bases and J dropped 10 bases, with 17 bases sitting between them. The CDR3 protein is CASSPQEGFVAFF. In nucleotides, the CDR3 is TGTGCCAGCAGCCCTCAGGAGGGGTTTGTAGCTTTCTTT.

The chain employs TRBV29-1 and TRBJ2-3; 14 bases match TRBD2. In germline, CDR1 is SQVTM, CDR2 ANQGSEA. The CDR3 totals 14 residues. J lost 4 bases, V lost 6 bases, and 3 bases had no gene match. CDR3: CSVGTSGGADTQYF. CDR3 bases: TGCAGCGTCGGGACTAGCGGGGGTGCAGATACGCAGTATTTT.

The chain couples TRBV19 to TRBJ1-3; a weak D match, TRBD1 (5 bases). This CDR3 comprises 16 residues. With 3 bases removed from V and 0 bases from J, the gap between germline ends came to 12 bases. CDR1 is LNHDA, CDR2 SQIVND, per germline (reference sequence). The DNA for the CDR3 is TGTGCCAGTAGTATGGACACTCAGGCCTCTGGAAACACCATATATTTT. Translated, it gives CASSMDTQASGNTIYF.

This rearrangement joins TRBV5-4 to TRBJ2-3; possible D gene TRBD1, 6 bases. This CDR3 is built from 14 residues. The germline V gene encodes CDR1 SGHNT and CDR2 YYREEE (reference sequence). The V gene lost 2 bases and the J gene lost 4 bases, with 11 bases spanning the gap. CDR3 bases: TGTGCCAGCAGCTTAGGGGCAGGGGCAGATACGCAGTATTTT. It is translated as CASSLGAGADTQYF. The whole variable domain, remainder taken from reference TRBV5-4 and TRBJ2-3, is ETGVTQSPTHLIKTRGQQVTLRCSSQSGHNTVSWYQQALGQGPQFIFQYYREEENGRGNFPPRFSGLQFPNYSSELNVNALELDDSALYLCASSLGAGADTQYFGPGTRLTVL.

A few counts support this clone. V is TRBV5-6 and J is TRBJ1-1; maybe TRBD1 (6 bases). V lost 4 bases and J 4 bases, leaving 11 bases between the germline ends. The CDR3 sequence is 13 residues long. Germline V gene sequence: CDR1 SGHDT, CDR2 YYEEEE. The CDR3 sequence: CASSPGGGTEAFF. CDR3 bases: TGTGCCAGCAGCCCGGGAGGGGGCACTGAAGCTTTCTTT.

This clone was observed a single time. This sequence joins TRBV5-6 and TRBJ2-7, with 7 bases that match TRBD2. This CDR3 is built from 15 residues. The junction had 6 bases not matched to a gene; V was cut back by 0 bases and J by 3 bases. The germline gives CDR1 SGHDT, CDR2 YYEEEE. The CDR3 loop is CASSLGRERDYEQYF. The DNA of the CDR3 is TGTGCCAGCAGCTTGGGGAGGGAGCGGGACTACGAGCAGTACTTC.

The chain couples TRBV28 to TRBJ2-1; TRBD2 matches at 14 bases. J was trimmed by 10 bases and V by 3 bases; bases with no gene match: 11. This CDR3 spans 17 amino acids. CDR1 MDHEN and CDR2 SYDVKM come from the germline V gene. This CDR3 is CASSLIPGLAGAWEQFF. The CDR3 bases are TGTGCCAGCAGTTTGATACCGGGACTAGCGGGAGCCTGGGAGCAGTTCTTC.

The chain joins TRBV5-4 to TRBJ2-3; 8 bases fit TRBD2. CDR1 is SGHNT, CDR2 YYREEE, per germline (reference sequence). This CDR3 is 17 amino acids long. Unmatched junction bases numbered 12, after V lost 4 bases and J lost 2 bases. CDR3 residues: CASSRSTRGADTDTQYF. In DNA, the CDR3 is TGTGCCAGCAGCAGATCGACGCGGGGGGCAGACACAGATACGCAGTATTTT.

The rearrangement links TRBV25-1 to TRBJ2-1; D is perhaps TRBD2 (7 bases). Trimming took off 1 base at V and 8 bases at J, with 18 bases between the two ends. Germline CDR1 MGHDK, CDR2 SYGVNS. This CDR3 is 16 amino acids long. The CDR3 DNA reads TGTGCCAGCAGTGAATTCGGGGGGCGGCTTATCGATGAGCAGTTCTTC. Protein sequence: CASSEFGGRLIDEQFF.

The CDR3 protein is CASSLGPQVTQPQHF. In DNA, the CDR3 is TGTGCCAGCAGCTTGGGGCCCCAGGTGACCCAGCCCCAGCATTTT. The chain uses TRBV5-4 and TRBJ1-5; D is undetermined. This CDR3 is built from 15 residues. V lost 0 bases to trimming and J lost 7 bases, with 14 bases between them. The germline V gene encodes CDR1 SGHNT and CDR2 YYREEE (reference sequence).

CDR3 in DNA: TGTGCCCTAGGGCCACTAGCGCAAAGCACAGATACGCAGTATTTT. Amino acid sequence: CALGPLAQSTDTQYF. The chain recombines TRBV30 with TRBJ2-3, with 7 bases matching TRBD2. Germline V gene lookup returns CDR1 GTSNPN and CDR2 SVGIG (reference sequence). V dropped 8 bases and J dropped 0; count of bases not matched to a gene: 11. The CDR3 length is 15 residues.

The chain is built from TRBV18 and TRBJ2-7, with D maybe TRBD1 (6 bases). Between the trimmed V and J ends, which lost 0 bases and 0 bases, there was a span of 18 bases. The CDR3 is 18 amino acids. CDR1 KGHSH and CDR2 LQKENI come from the germline V gene. Written as DNA, the CDR3 is TGTGCCAGCTCACCACCGGCGGGTACAGGGCCCTACTCCTACGAGCAGTACTTC. It encodes CASSPPAGTGPYSYEQYF. Combining the CDR3 with reference TRBV18 and TRBJ2-7 gives the whole variable domain NAGVMQNPRHLVRRRGQEARLRCSPMKGHSHVYWYRQLPEEGLKFMVYLQKENIIDESGMPKERFSAEFPKEGPSILRIQQVVRGDSAAYFCASSPPAGTGPYSYEQYFGPGTRLTVT.

The chain carries TRBV4-2 and TRBJ1-1; 9 bases are shared with TRBD1. V shed 3 bases, J shed 5 bases, and the junction held 4 bases outside the gene matches. The CDR3 has 14 amino acids. Germline CDR1 is LGHNA and CDR2 is YNFKEQ. CDR3 nucleotide sequence: TGTGCCAGCAGCCAGAACAGGGGGCGAACTGAAGCTTTCTTT. It yields the protein CASSQNRGRTEAFF.

J is TRBJ2-7 and V is TRBV28, with TRBD1 as a possible D gene (6 bases). There are 14 residues in the CDR3. Per germline, CDR1 MDHEN and CDR2 SYDVKM. The germline V and J ends were trimmed by 6 bases and 2 bases, with 14 bases remaining between them. CDR3 residues: CASREQGRAYEQYF. The CDR3 bases are TGTGCCAGCAGGGAACAGGGTAGGGCCTACGAGCAGTACTTC.

This rearrangement joins TRBV7-9 to TRBJ1-1, with TRBD1 as a possible D gene (5 bases). The germline V gene has CDR1 SEHNR and CDR2 FQNEAQ (reference sequence). This CDR3 comprises 14 residues. Trimming removed 1 base from V and 5 bases from J, with 11 bases in between. CDR3: CASSLEGAGTEAFF. For the CDR3, the DNA is TGTGCCAGCAGCTTAGAAGGGGCGGGGACTGAAGCTTTCTTT.